Presented here are 19 T cell receptor beta chains from one specimen sequenced in a study of T cell repertoires in cytomegalovirus infection. TCRdb re-analysed the reads in MiXCR, keeping a single row per CDR3 protein. The sample shows hundreds of thousands of distinct CDR3 sequences, about 9.1% of them seen only once. The specimen sequenced was PBMCs. The receptors come from a human donor in good health (CMV status not recorded). Some clones in this sample may be carry-over from other donors' samples.

V usage is TRBV27 and J usage is TRBJ2-5; D call uncertain. Germline loops: CDR1 MNHEY, CDR2 SMNVEV (reference sequence). Trimming shortened V by 7 bases and J by 7 bases, and 16 bases separated the two germline ends. The CDR3 has 13 residues. The CDR3 loop is CASNEDRYGTQYF. As DNA, the CDR3 is TGTGCCAGCAACGAAGATCGCTATGGGACCCAGTACTTC.

This clonotype has ten or more counts. The chain combines TRBV20-1 with TRBJ2-7, with D uncertain. From germline, CDR1 is DFQATT and CDR2 SNEGSKA (reference sequence). The V end lost 2 bases, the J end lost 3 bases, and 8 bases lay between the germline ends. The CDR3 is 12 residues long. The CDR3 region is CSARSDGYEQYV. The CDR3 DNA is TGCAGTGCTAGAAGCGACGGCTACGAGCAGTACGTC.

Worth noting for this clonotype: A much larger clonotype is one base distant, so this may be a read error. The genes are TRBV6-5 and TRBJ2-2; D tentatively fits TRBD1 or TRBD2 (5 bases each). Germline V gene sequence: CDR1 MNHEY, CDR2 SVGAGI. The CDR3 totals 12 residues. CDR3 in amino acids: CASSYSRGVLFF. CDR3 DNA sequence: TGTGCCAGCAGTTACTCGAGAGGGGTGCTGTTTTTT.

In this sample, this clonotype turned up many times. The chain couples TRBV5-1 to TRBJ2-2; 9 positions match TRBD1. Germline V gene data show CDR1 as SGHRS and CDR2 as YFSETQ. V was clipped by 2 bases and J by 4 bases; unmatched bases: 3. The CDR3 is made up of 15 amino acids. CDR3 nucleotide sequence: TGCGCCAGCAGCTTACAGGGGGCAAGCACCGGGGAGCTGTTTTTT. As protein: CASSLQGASTGELFF.

The sample holds many counts of this clonotype. The CDR3 DNA reads as TGCAGTGCTAGAGTTCCTCGGACAGCAACCTATAATTCACCCCTCCACTTT. It is translated as CSARVPRTATYNSPLHF. The V call is TRBV20-1, the J call TRBJ1-6; possible D gene TRBD1, 6 bases. Germline assignment: CDR1 DFQATT and CDR2 SNEGSKA (reference sequence). CDR3 length: 17 residues. V shed 1 base and J shed 2 bases, with 15 bases lying between them.

This clonotype was observed a few times. The chain has TRBV2 and TRBJ2-7; a weak D match, TRBD1 (6 bases). The CDR3 spans 14 residues. V was cut by 7 bases and J by 3 bases, with 16 bases left in between. The germline CDR1 and CDR2 sequences are SNHLY and FYNNEI. CDR3 DNA: TGTGCCAGCACAACCTGGACAGCAGTCTACGAGCAGTACGTC. Amino acid sequence: CASTTWTAVYEQYV.

This clonotype occurred many times. This chain uses TRBV7-2 with TRBJ2-1; D remains ambiguous. This CDR3 has 13 amino acids. The V gene's germline CDR1 is SGHTA and CDR2 FQGNSA. Trimming removed 3 bases at V and 7 bases at J, with 10 bases between. CDR3 sequence reads: CASSLGFVNEQFF. In DNA, the CDR3 is TGTGCCAGCAGCTTGGGTTTTGTTAATGAGCAGTTCTTC.

This clonotype came up many times. The rearrangement joins TRBV20-1 to TRBJ2-1; tentatively, D is TRBD2 (5 bases). The ends were cut back, 8 bases at V and 0 bases at J, with 14 bases in the middle. Germline V CDR1 and CDR2: DFQATT, SNEGSKA (reference sequence). The CDR3 has 14 residues. The CDR3 is CSPSSGSSYNEQFF. CDR3 in DNA: TGCAGTCCATCGAGCGGAAGCTCCTACAATGAGCAGTTCTTC.

The chain couples TRBV28 to TRBJ2-7; 7 bases fit TRBD1. CDR1 is MDHEN and CDR2 is SYDVKM in the germline V gene. Trimming at V came to 5 bases and at J to 5 bases, leaving 9 bases not matched to a gene. The CDR3 covers 14 residues. CDR3 in amino acids: CASSRLRGLDEQYV. The DNA for the CDR3 is TGTGCCAGCAGTCGTCTAAGGGGGCTGGACGAGCAGTACGTC.

The table lists this clonotype with many counts. V is TRBV7-9 and J is TRBJ2-2; D may correspond to TRBD1 or TRBD2 (6 bases each). Trimming took 5 bases from V and 2 from J, leaving 18 bases between them. Germline-derived CDR1 and CDR2 are SEHNR and FQNEAQ (reference sequence). The CDR3 spans 17 residues. The CDR3 DNA sequence: TGTGCCAGCAGCCCCTCCGGGGGCAGGATAAACACCGGGGAGCTGTTTTTT. Translation: CASSPSGGRINTGELFF.

The table lists this clonotype with a few counts. The rearrangement links TRBV6-2 or TRBV6-3 to TRBJ2-7; TRBD2 matches at 8 bases. This CDR3 comprises 14 residues. Germline V CDR1 and CDR2: MNHEY, SVGEGT. V shed 5 bases and J 2 bases; nucleotides not matched to a gene: 5. CDR3 DNA: TGTGCCAGCAGTCCCGGGGGGGTCGCCTACGAGCAGTACGTC. It specifies CASSPGGVAYEQYV.

This clonotype occurred many times. The V and J genes are TRBV5-1 and TRBJ2-7; TRBD1 matches at 7 bases. The CDR3 consists of 15 residues. With 0 bases clipped from V and 0 bases from J, the junction kept 3 bases outside the gene matches. Germline V gene lookup returns CDR1 SGHRS and CDR2 YFSETQ. In DNA, the CDR3 is TGCGCCAGCAGCTTGGCGGGACAGAGCTCCTACGAGCAGTACTTC. It encodes CASSLAGQSSYEQYF.

The table lists this clonotype with many counts. The gene calls are TRBV28 and TRBJ2-2, with 9 bases aligning to TRBD2. After removal of 3 bases from V and 0 bases from J, the junction contained 5 bases not matched to a gene. The CDR3 sequence is 17 residues long. Germline V CDR1 and CDR2: MDHEN, SYDVKM. The CDR3 sequence: CASSLLAGAPNTGELFF. The CDR3, as DNA: TGTGCCAGCAGTTTGTTAGCGGGGGCCCCGAACACCGGGGAGCTGTTTTTT.

V and J are TRBV6-5 and TRBJ2-7; 8 bases map to TRBD1. Trimming took 2 bases from V and 1 from J; bases not matched to a gene: 4. The CDR3 loop spans 15 amino acids. Per the germline V gene, CDR1 is MNHEY and CDR2 is SVGAGI. The CDR3 nucleotides read TGTGCCAGCAGTTACGTGCAGGGGGCTTCCTACGAGCAGTACTTC. Protein sequence: CASSYVQGASYEQYF.

This clonotype was seen repeatedly, ten times or more. The rearrangement uses TRBV6-2 or TRBV6-3 and TRBJ2-1; TRBD2 is a possible D gene (6 bases). V was trimmed by 7 bases and J by 11 bases, leaving 21 bases between them. This CDR3 spans 14 amino acids. CDR1 and CDR2 (germline): MNHEY, SVGEGT. CDR3 loop: CASIPGLKGLQQFF. CDR3 coding DNA: TGTGCCAGCATCCCGGGACTGAAGGGGCTACAGCAGTTCTTC.

This clonotype was counted ten times or more. This chain links TRBV20-1 with TRBJ2-1; 8 nucleotides agree with TRBD2. The ends lost 6 bases at V and 7 bases at J; junction bases unmatched: 11. The CDR3 is made up of 14 amino acids. Germline loops: CDR1 DFQATT, CDR2 SNEGSKA (reference sequence). As DNA, the CDR3 is TGCAGTGCCCACCCGGGGCGGGGGGTGAATGAGCAGTTCTTC. Its protein is CSAHPGRGVNEQFF.

This clonotype was seen ten or more times. This sequence joins TRBV20-1 and TRBJ1-6; D ambiguous. CDR1 and CDR2 (germline): DFQATT, SNEGSKA (reference sequence). The CDR3 runs to 15 residues. V dropped 0 bases and J dropped 6 bases, with 12 bases sitting between them. The CDR3 DNA reads as TGCAGTGCTAGAGATAGGCGGTTCAGTAATTCACCCCTCCACTTT. It yields the protein CSARDRRFSNSPLHF.

In this sample, this clonotype turned up a few times. The rearrangement uses TRBV20-1 and TRBJ1-2; D may be TRBD1 (5 bases). Trimming took off 1 base at V and 2 bases at J, with 11 bases between the two ends. This CDR3 spans 14 amino acids. The germline CDR1 and CDR2 sequences are DFQATT and SNEGSKA (reference sequence). The DNA for the CDR3 is TGCAGTGCTAGAGTTCCCCCAGGGAACTATGGCTACACCTTC. Amino acids: CSARVPPGNYGYTF.

This clonotype has ten or more counts. The V call is TRBV11-1, the J call TRBJ2-1, with D tentatively TRBD2 (5 bases). V lost 5 bases and J 6 bases, leaving 17 bases between the germline ends. This CDR3 region has 15 residues. Germline lookup yields CDR1 SGHAT and CDR2 FQDESV (reference sequence). The CDR3 protein is CASSKDSTPRNEQFF. Here the CDR3 DNA reads TGTGCCAGCAGCAAGGACTCTACGCCCCGCAATGAGCAGTTCTTC.